This is a list of T cell receptor beta chains from one sample in a study of cytomegalovirus exposure and HLA in healthy donors. The table came from immunoSEQ multiplex PCR; TCRdb's copy has only in-frame clones and leaves some out. Here the sample spans around 140,000 clones, around 79% being singletons. Sequenced material: PBMCs. The receptors shown here come from a male donor in good health and CMV-seronegative. Each CDR3 is given with its conserved first and last residue. A D gene is named only where the DNA matches it firmly. A row's size may be missing; if present it is once, few, many or a size class.

v_call: TRBV5-1; clone_size: -; j_call: TRBJ2-3; d_call: -; cdr3_aa: CASSSGHGDADTQYF; cdr3_nt: TGCGCCAGCAGCTCGGGACACGGGGATGCAGATACGCAGTATTTT
v_call: TRBV25-1; clone_size: once; j_call: TRBJ2-3; d_call: -; cdr3_aa: CASSAAPGQNTDTQYF; cdr3_nt: TGTGCCAGCAGTGCTGCCCCGGGACAAAACACAGATACGCAGTATTTT
v_call: TRBV6-5; clone_size: -; j_call: TRBJ2-1; d_call: -; cdr3_aa: CASRSEDEQFF; cdr3_nt: TGTGCCAGCAGAAGTGAGGATGAGCAGTTCTTC
v_call: TRBV2; clone_size: -; j_call: TRBJ1-5; d_call: -; cdr3_aa: CASTMDSQPQHF; cdr3_nt: TGTGCCAGCACGATGGACTCTCAGCCCCAGCATTTT
v_call: TRBV9; clone_size: -; j_call: TRBJ2-5; d_call: TRBD1; cdr3_aa: CASSLRQGVQETQYF; cdr3_nt: TGTGCCAGCAGCTTAAGGCAGGGGGTCCAAGAGACCCAGTACTTC
v_call: TRBV7-9; clone_size: -; j_call: TRBJ1-2; d_call: -; cdr3_aa: CASSRTTGNYGYTF; cdr3_nt: TGTGCCAGCAGCCGAACAACAGGGAACTATGGCTACACCTTC
v_call: TRBV6-1; clone_size: -; j_call: TRBJ2-1; d_call: -; cdr3_aa: CASRDSLSSYNEQFF; cdr3_nt: TGTGCCAGCAGGGACAGCTTGAGCTCCTACAATGAGCAGTTCTTC
v_call: TRBV7-3; clone_size: few; j_call: TRBJ2-1; d_call: -; cdr3_aa: CASSLGLYLGYNEQFF; cdr3_nt: TGTGCCAGCAGCTTAGGGCTGTATTTGGGCTACAATGAGCAGTTCTTC
v_call: TRBV11-2; clone_size: -; j_call: TRBJ2-2; d_call: TRBD1; cdr3_aa: CASSLDRGGVSGELFF; cdr3_nt: TGTGCCAGCAGCCTCGACAGGGGCGGTGTTTCCGGGGAGCTGTTTTTT
v_call: TRBV14; clone_size: -; j_call: TRBJ1-1; d_call: -; cdr3_aa: CASSQDGSPRMNTEAFF; cdr3_nt: TGTGCCAGCAGCCAAGATGGGTCCCCCAGGATGAACACTGAAGCTTTCTTT
v_call: TRBV6-1; clone_size: -; j_call: TRBJ1-1; d_call: TRBD1; cdr3_aa: CASSAGGQGADEAFF; cdr3_nt: TGTGCCAGCAGTGCGGGGGGACAGGGGGCGGATGAAGCTTTCTTT
v_call: TRBV5-1; clone_size: -; j_call: TRBJ1-6; d_call: -; cdr3_aa: CASSLERVNSPLHF; cdr3_nt: TGCGCCAGCAGCTTGGAGAGGGTAAATTCACCCCTCCACTTT
v_call: TRBV7-2; clone_size: -; j_call: TRBJ2-7; d_call: TRBD1; cdr3_aa: CASSLPGQGVDEQYF; cdr3_nt: TGTGCCAGCAGCCTACCGGGACAGGGTGTCGACGAGCAGTACTTC
v_call: TRBV5-1; clone_size: -; j_call: TRBJ2-2; d_call: TRBD2; cdr3_aa: CASMQYRGGTSGSRNTGELFF; cdr3_nt: TGCGCCAGCATGCAATATAGAGGAGGGACTAGCGGGAGTCGGAACACCGGGGAGCTGTTTTTT
v_call: TRBV29-1; clone_size: -; j_call: TRBJ2-5; d_call: -; cdr3_aa: CSLSAPPGAQYF; cdr3_nt: TGCAGCCTCTCGGCCCCCCCCGGGGCCCAGTACTTC
v_call: TRBV13; clone_size: -; j_call: TRBJ2-1; d_call: -; cdr3_aa: CASSLESMNEEPANEQFF; cdr3_nt: TGTGCCAGCAGCTTAGAATCTATGAACGAGGAGCCCGCCAATGAGCAGTTCTTC
v_call: TRBV19; clone_size: -; j_call: TRBJ2-7; d_call: TRBD2; cdr3_aa: CASSGIGRPSGKYSYEQYF; cdr3_nt: TGTGCCAGTAGTGGCATCGGGCGCCCTAGCGGGAAGTACTCCTACGAGCAGTACTTC
v_call: TRBV4-2; clone_size: few; j_call: TRBJ2-7; d_call: TRBD2; cdr3_aa: CASSQDHSGGADYEQYF; cdr3_nt: TGTGCCAGCAGCCAAGATCACAGCGGGGGGGCCGACTACGAGCAGTACTTC
v_call: TRBV5-1; clone_size: -; j_call: TRBJ1-2; d_call: TRBD1; cdr3_aa: CASSLAGQGANGYTF; cdr3_nt: TGCGCCAGCAGCTTGGCGGGACAGGGGGCTAATGGCTACACCTTC
v_call: TRBV19; clone_size: once; j_call: TRBJ1-3; d_call: TRBD1; cdr3_aa: CASTMNRDRGSSSGNTIYF; cdr3_nt: TGTGCCAGTACAATGAACCGGGACAGGGGGTCTAGCTCTGGAAACACCATATATTTT
v_call: TRBV19; clone_size: -; j_call: TRBJ2-5; d_call: -; cdr3_aa: CASSIAGRGWRETQYF; cdr3_nt: TGTGCCAGTAGTATAGCGGGCAGGGGTTGGAGGGAGACCCAGTACTTC
v_call: TRBV23-1; clone_size: few; j_call: TRBJ1-6; d_call: TRBD1; cdr3_aa: CASSHRGQGGYYYGSSPLHF; cdr3_nt: TGCGCCAGCAGTCACCGAGGACAGGGAGGTTACTATTACGGGTCTTCACCCCTCCACTTT